This TCR beta chain was recovered during a study of cytomegalovirus exposure and HLA in healthy donors. Donors in the study were healthy people who gave bone marrow. The junction had 6 bases not matched to a gene; V was cut back by 5 bases and J by 2 bases. The CDR3 is made up of 14 amino acids. Looked up from germline, CDR1 is SEHNR and CDR2 is FQNEAQ (reference sequence). Study findings and constraints: Accounts indicate the classifier identified cytomegalovirus status with strong specificity and sensitivity. HLA alleles showed associations with some 17,000 TCR beta sequences in a later analysis, at a 0.05 false discovery rate. Information on immune exposure was restricted to one variable (CMV serostatus).

As regards this clone: The antigen is unknown.

60 Vbeta and 13 Jbeta primers were used in PCR. TCRdb's copy holds only in-frame clones and misses some; the assay was immunoSEQ multiplex PCR. The sample data list 150,000 to 200,000 clones. The source material was PBMCs. The chain recombines TRBV7-9 with TRBJ2-7; 7 nucleotides match TRBD1. This receptor was identified in a man in his thirties or forties in good health and CMV-seronegative. DNA for the CDR3: TGTGCCAGCAGCGTTACCGGGACAGCCTACGAGCAGTACTTC. Translation: CASSVTGTAYEQYF.